Sequencing of this T cell receptor (beta chain) was carried out in a study of identical twins. Whole-study results and caveats: Cord blood beta clonotypes present at high abundance carried fewer insertions; no such pattern appeared in memory repertoires.

This clonotype was seen only a few times. Its target is unknown. TCRdb passed the 5' RACE reads through MiXCR, listing each CDR3 protein once. The data show about 190,000 distinct CDR3 sequences, approximately 15% seen once. V gave up 5 bases and J gave up 5 bases, with 12 bases separating them. The CDR3 is made up of 13 amino acids. CDR1 and CDR2 from the germline V gene are SEHNR and FQNEAQ (reference sequence). The data also belong to a second study, concerning T cells expressing NK-cell markers. As that study records: Sorted CD3+CD56-NKG2C+, CD3+CD56+NKG2C- and CD3+CD56+NKG2C+ T cells were the source of the TCR beta repertoires. Seven of the eight sequenced donors were classified as HCMV-seropositive, and one was classified as seronegative. The sorts in several experiments were restricted to alpha-beta TCR T cells by an anti-gamma-delta TCR antibody.

The specimen sequenced was CD8+ T cells sorted from blood. The V gene is TRBV7-9, the J gene TRBJ2-5; possibly TRBD2 for D (5 bases). This TCR was sampled from a young woman in good health. The CDR3 DNA is TGTGCCAGCAGCCAGGACCCGGGGGAGACCCAGTACTTC. Protein: CASSQDPGETQYF. The full variable domain, rest sourced from reference TRBV7-9 and TRBJ2-5, is DTGVSQNPRHKITKRGQNVTFRCDPISEHNRLYWYRQTLGQGPEFLTYFQNEAQLEKSRLLSDRFSAERPKGSFSTLEIQRTEQGDSAMYLCASSQDPGETQYFGPGTRLLVL.